This entry lists 21 T cell receptor beta chains sequenced from one sample in a study of cytomegalovirus exposure and HLA in healthy donors. With 60 Vbeta and 13 Jbeta primers, the PCR was carried out. Data came from immunoSEQ multiplex PCR; TCRdb stores just in-frame clones and leaves some out. The profile shows roughly 130,000 clones, around 73% of them singletons. Sample: PBMCs. The source is a human donor in good health.

The J gene is TRBJ1-5, the V gene TRBV28, with 7 bases matching TRBD1. Trimming cost V 10 bases and J 2 bases; bases outside gene matches: 5. Germline CDR1 reads MDHEN; CDR2 reads SYDVKM. The CDR3 totals 13 residues. The CDR3 DNA reads TGTGCCACCTCAGACAGGGGCAATCAGCCCCAGCATTTT. Translated: CATSDRGNQPQHF.

The chain employs TRBV7-2 and TRBJ1-1; the D is unclear. V gave up 0 bases and J gave up 7 bases, with 15 bases separating them. This CDR3 has 15 amino acids. Germline V CDR1 and CDR2: SGHTA, FQGNSA. CDR3 sequence reads: CASSLARAGTSEAFF. CDR3 DNA sequence: TGTGCCAGCAGCTTAGCGAGGGCGGGAACGAGTGAAGCTTTCTTT.

J is TRBJ2-5 and V is TRBV4-1; TRBD1 matches 8 bases. The V gene end was trimmed by 2 bases and the J gene end by 5 bases; junction bases not matched to a gene: 16. There are 18 residues in the CDR3. The germline V gene has CDR1 MGHRA and CDR2 YSYEKL. The CDR3 sequence is CASSQNFRSRGRWETQYF. The DNA for the CDR3 is TGCGCCAGCAGCCAAAACTTCCGGAGCAGGGGGCGCTGGGAGACCCAGTACTTC.

This clone was seen only a few times. One end of the junction fails to match germline, which may point to a read error. The DNA of the CDR3 is TGTGCCAGCAGTAACAGCGGGACGGTTTGGTTC. This codes for CASSNSGTVWF. The V call is TRBV2, the J call TRBJ1-2; a possible D gene is TRBD1 (5 bases). The CDR3 contains 11 residues. Germline-derived CDR1 and CDR2 are SNHLY and FYNNEI.

The chain combines TRBV2 with TRBJ2-2; TRBD1 agrees at 8 bases. Germline CDR1 is SNHLY and CDR2 is FYNNEI. The CDR3 is made up of 16 amino acids. V lost 7 bases, J lost 4 bases, and 11 bases stayed unmatched. CDR3 sequence: CASNPRTGSGTGELFF. The CDR3 nucleotides are TGTGCCAGCAACCCAAGGACAGGGTCGGGCACCGGGGAGCTGTTTTTT.

This clone was seen once. The chain combines TRBV29-1 with TRBJ1-1; D is undetermined. The CDR3 loop spans 16 amino acids. Trimming removed 2 bases from V and 2 bases from J, with 18 bases in between. The germline V gene encodes CDR1 SQVTM and CDR2 ANQGSEA. This chain's CDR3 is CSVESGFRRLNTEAFF. CDR3 sequence (DNA): TGCAGCGTTGAAAGCGGGTTCAGAAGACTTAACACTGAAGCTTTCTTT.

This sequence joins TRBV7-3 and TRBJ1-1; tentative D call: TRBD1 (5 bases). This CDR3 is built from 14 residues. Trimming cost V 5 bases and J 3 bases, with 13 bases left between them. CDR1 is SGHTA and CDR2 is FQGTGA in the germline V gene. DNA of the CDR3: TGTGCCAGCAGCCAAGGGGAGGGCTACACTGAAGCTTTCTTT. It codes for CASSQGEGYTEAFF.

With regard to this clone: Its ends do not fully match the called genes, so a read error is possible. The rearrangement uses TRBV7-9 and TRBJ1-3; 11 nucleotides line up with TRBD1. Per germline, CDR1 SEHNR and CDR2 FQNEAQ (reference sequence). The CDR3 runs to 16 residues. For the CDR3, the DNA is TGTTCCAGCAGCCCCGGGACAGGGGGTTCTGGAAACACCATATATTTT. Translation gives CSSSPGTGGSGNTIYF.

CDR3 protein: CASSLGDISGNTIYF. The CDR3 region has the DNA TGTGCCAGCAGTTTAGGTGACATCAGCGGAAACACCATATATTTT. This chain joins TRBV28 and TRBJ1-3, with no clear D. The V end lost 2 bases, the J end lost 4 bases, and 12 bases lay between the germline ends. This CDR3 contains 15 residues. CDR1 is MDHEN, CDR2 SYDVKM, per germline. The full variable domain, its missing parts supplied by reference TRBV28 and TRBJ1-3, is DVKVTQSSRYLVKRTGEKVFLECVQDMDHENMFWYRQDPGLGLRLIYFSYDVKMKEKGDIPEGYSVSREKKERFSLILESASTNQTSMYLCASSLGDISGNTIYFGEGSWLTVV.

The chain recombines TRBV18 with TRBJ1-1, with TRBD1 identical over 8 bases. The CDR3 loop spans 15 amino acids. Losses at the gene ends were 2 bases for V and 5 bases for J; bases not matched to a gene: 7. The germline gives CDR1 KGHSH, CDR2 LQKENI. The CDR3 DNA sequence: TGTGCCAGCTCACCAAACGGACAGGGCTGGACTGAAGCTTTCTTT. It encodes CASSPNGQGWTEAFF.

V is TRBV7-3 and J is TRBJ2-7, with a tentative D call TRBD2 (6 bases). The CDR3 sequence is 15 residues long. Germline loops: CDR1 SGHTA, CDR2 FQGTGA. Trimming took 3 bases from V and 4 from J, leaving 16 bases between them. CDR3 region: CASSFGAGLRYEQYF. CDR3 nucleotide sequence: TGTGCCAGCAGCTTCGGGGCGGGGCTTAGATACGAGCAGTACTTC.

The J gene is TRBJ1-2, the V gene TRBV19, with TRBD1 matching 10 bases. The germline CDR1 and CDR2 sequences are LNHDA and SQIVND (reference sequence). The CDR3 totals 14 residues. The trim removed 8 bases at V and 5 bases at J, leaving 8 bases unmatched. The CDR3 DNA is TGTGCCAGTGGAGGGACAGGGGCTTGGTATGGCTACACCTTC. It yields the protein CASGGTGAWYGYTF.

This chain links TRBV7-6 with TRBJ2-1, with 9 bases fitting TRBD1. Trimming took 4 bases from V and 7 from J; bases not matched to a gene: 8. CDR3 length: 15 residues. CDR1 and CDR2 (germline): SGHVS, FNYEAQ. CDR3 DNA: TGTGCCAGCAGCTCAACAGGGGGCGAGGGGAATGAGCAGTTCTTC. Protein: CASSSTGGEGNEQFF.

This clone was recorded once. This chain uses TRBV28 with TRBJ2-2; 15 bases are shared with TRBD2. V shed 8 bases and J 4 bases; nucleotides not matched to a gene: 8. CDR3 length: 17 residues. Per the germline V gene, CDR1 is MDHEN and CDR2 is SYDVKM. This chain's CDR3 is CASRGLAGGLSTGELFF. The CDR3 region has the DNA TGTGCCAGCCGAGGACTAGCGGGAGGGCTTAGCACCGGGGAGCTGTTTTTT.

The V gene is TRBV9, the J gene TRBJ2-3; weak D call: TRBD1 (5 bases). Germline CDR1 reads SGDLS; CDR2 reads YYNGEE. The CDR3 has 15 amino acids. Between the trimmed V and J ends, which lost 3 bases and 0 bases, there was a span of 11 bases. CDR3 nucleotides: TGTGCCAGCAGCGCGCAACAGGTTAGCACAGATACGCAGTATTTT. Translated: CASSAQQVSTDTQYF. Looking up the rest from reference TRBV9 and TRBJ2-3 gives the full variable domain: DSGVTQTPKHLITATGQRVTLRCSPRSGDLSVYWYQQSLDQGLQFLIQYYNGEERAKGNILERFSAQQFPDLHSELNLSSLELGDSALYFCASSAQQVSTDTQYFGPGTRLTVL.

V and J are TRBV7-2 and TRBJ2-7; D is possibly TRBD2 (5 bases). CDR3 length: 14 amino acids. CDR1 is SGHTA and CDR2 is FQGNSA in the germline V gene. V was pared by 5 bases and J by 3 bases, with 14 bases between. CDR3 protein: CASSPVRRDYEQYF. The CDR3 DNA sequence: TGTGCCAGCAGCCCGGTACGCCGGGACTACGAGCAGTACTTC.

The chain joins TRBV10-2 to TRBJ1-2; no firm D call. From germline, CDR1 is WSHSY and CDR2 SAAADI. This CDR3 is 14 amino acids long. Deletions cut 6 bases from V and 0 bases from J, with 11 bases between. In nucleotides, the CDR3 is TGCGCCAGCAGCCCGGGTCTAGCTAACTATGGCTACACCTTC. Its protein is CASSPGLANYGYTF.

This chain joins TRBV27 and TRBJ2-7; 7 bases are a match to TRBD1. The CDR3 is 15 residues long. The V gene's germline CDR1 is MNHEY and CDR2 SMNVEV (reference sequence). V dropped 0 bases and J dropped 2; count of bases not matched to a gene: 4. In DNA, the CDR3 is TGTGCCAGCAGTTTATCGGGTCAGGGGGCCTACGAGCAGTACTTC. Translated: CASSLSGQGAYEQYF.

The rearrangement uses TRBV6-5 and TRBJ1-6; D gene uncertain. The CDR3 runs to 13 residues. Trimming stripped 0 bases from V and 7 bases from J, with 4 bases between. From germline, CDR1 is MNHEY and CDR2 SVGAGI. CDR3: CASSYSSNSPLHF. CDR3 nucleotides: TGTGCCAGCAGTTACTCTAGCAATTCACCCCTCCACTTT.

On this clone itself: A read error may account for a junction end that differs from germline. The rearrangement uses TRBV7-9 and TRBJ1-3; 8 positions agree with TRBD1. Germline CDR1 SEHNR, CDR2 FQNEAQ (reference sequence). The CDR3 is 15 amino acids. The CDR3 sequence: CSSSPWGQATNTIYF. The CDR3 nucleotides read TGTTCCAGCAGCCCATGGGGACAGGCTACAAACACCATATATTTT.

The gene calls are TRBV29-1 and TRBJ1-1, with 10 bases that match TRBD1. The CDR3 is 14 residues long. After removal of 3 bases from V and 5 bases from J, the junction contained 6 bases not matched to a gene. Per the germline V gene, CDR1 is SQVTM and CDR2 is ANQGSEA. CDR3 in amino acids: CSVEAGTGVTEAFF. The CDR3 nucleotides are TGCAGCGTTGAGGCCGGGACAGGGGTTACTGAAGCTTTCTTT.